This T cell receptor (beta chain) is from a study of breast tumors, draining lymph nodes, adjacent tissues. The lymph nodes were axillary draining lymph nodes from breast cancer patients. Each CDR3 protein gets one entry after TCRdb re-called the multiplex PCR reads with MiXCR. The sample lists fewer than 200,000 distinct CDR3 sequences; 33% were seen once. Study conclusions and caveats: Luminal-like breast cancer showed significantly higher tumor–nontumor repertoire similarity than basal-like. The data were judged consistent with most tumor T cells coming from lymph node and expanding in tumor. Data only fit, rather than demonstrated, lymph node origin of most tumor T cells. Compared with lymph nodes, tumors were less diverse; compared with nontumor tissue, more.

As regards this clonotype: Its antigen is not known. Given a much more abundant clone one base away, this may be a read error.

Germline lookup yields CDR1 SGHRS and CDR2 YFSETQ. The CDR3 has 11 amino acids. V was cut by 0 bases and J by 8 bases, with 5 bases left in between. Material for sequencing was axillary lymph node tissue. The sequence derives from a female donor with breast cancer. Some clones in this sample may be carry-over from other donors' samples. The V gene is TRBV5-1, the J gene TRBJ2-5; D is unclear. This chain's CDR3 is CASSLEPTQYF. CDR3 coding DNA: TGCGCCAGCAGCTTGGAGCCAACCCAGTACTTC.